This T cell receptor (beta chain) was obtained from a study of identical twins. This clonotype was recorded at least ten times. One entry per CDR3 protein results from TCRdb running MiXCR on the 5' RACE reads. In the table there are a few hundred thousand distinct CDR3 sequences, roughly an eighth of which are singletons. J gave up 11 bases and V 1 base, and 12 bases lay outside the gene matches. This CDR3 spans 16 amino acids. Germline V gene lookup returns CDR1 LGHNA and CDR2 YNFKEQ. In addition, the sample was reused for a study of yellow fever vaccine responses in identical twins.

The TCR originated in a young woman in good health. The specimen was memory (CD45RO+) T cells sorted from blood. This chain joins TRBV4-2 and TRBJ2-7, with 12 bases matching TRBD1. The CDR3 DNA reads as TGTGCCAGCAGCCAAGTGGGGACAGGGGGCATTCTCCCGAAGTACTTC. Encoded protein: CASSQVGTGGILPKYF.